This T cell receptor beta chain was retrieved from a study of T-cell reconstitution after alpha-beta-depleted transplantation in children. The CDR3 extends over 13 amino acids. CDR1 MNHNS and CDR2 SASEGT come from the germline V gene. The V end lost 5 bases, the J end lost 5 bases, and 13 bases lay between the germline ends. Molecular barcoding with unique molecular identifiers was used for the TCRbeta library. MiXCR, run by TCRdb on the PCR reads, gives a single entry per CDR3 protein. The repertoire holds hundreds of thousands of distinct CDR3 sequences, roughly 17% seen once, with approximately 1% in the top ten. This clonotype was detected ten times or more.

The source of this sequence is a human donor who donated a stem cell graft to a child with acute myeloid leukemia. The sequencing used PBMCs from the stem cell graft donor, collected from the stem cell graft. The chain couples TRBV6-1 to TRBJ2-7, with D possibly TRBD1 on 5 matching bases. CDR3 DNA sequence: TGTGCCAGCAGTCGTTATCAGGGAAACGAGCAGTACTTC. Protein: CASSRYQGNEQYF.